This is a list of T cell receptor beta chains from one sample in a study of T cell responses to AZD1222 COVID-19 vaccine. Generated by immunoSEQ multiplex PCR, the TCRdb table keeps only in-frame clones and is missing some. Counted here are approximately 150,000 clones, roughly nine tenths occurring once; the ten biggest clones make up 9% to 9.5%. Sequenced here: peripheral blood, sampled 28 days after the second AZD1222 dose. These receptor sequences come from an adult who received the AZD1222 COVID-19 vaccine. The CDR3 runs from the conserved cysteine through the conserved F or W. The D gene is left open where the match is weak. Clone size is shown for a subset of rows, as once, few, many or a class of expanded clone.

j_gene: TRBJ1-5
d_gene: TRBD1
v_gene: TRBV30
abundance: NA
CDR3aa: CAWQTGTGNQPQHF
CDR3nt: TGTGCCTGGCAAACCGGGACAGGGAATCAGCCCCAGCATTTT

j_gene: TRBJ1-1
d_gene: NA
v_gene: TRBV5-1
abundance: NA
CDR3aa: CASSVTANTEAFF
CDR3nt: TGCGCCAGCAGCGTGACAGCGAACACTGAAGCTTTCTTT

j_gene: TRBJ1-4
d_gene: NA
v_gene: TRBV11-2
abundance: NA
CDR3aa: CASSLSATNEKLFF
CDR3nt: TGTGCCAGCAGCTTGTCCGCAACTAATGAAAAACTGTTTTTT

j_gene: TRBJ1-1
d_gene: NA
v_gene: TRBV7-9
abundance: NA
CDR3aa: CASTGDLNTEAFF
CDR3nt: TGTGCCAGCACGGGGGACTTGAACACTGAAGCTTTCTTT

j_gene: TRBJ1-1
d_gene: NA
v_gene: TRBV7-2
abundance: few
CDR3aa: CASSNYGSAEAFF
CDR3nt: TGTGCCAGCAGTAATTACGGATCGGCTGAAGCTTTCTTT

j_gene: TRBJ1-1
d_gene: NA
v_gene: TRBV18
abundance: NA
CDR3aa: CASSPRDKNTEAFF
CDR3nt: TGTGCCAGCTCACCACGGGACAAGAACACTGAAGCTTTCTTT

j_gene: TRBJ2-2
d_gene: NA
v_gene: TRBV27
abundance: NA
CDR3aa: CASSLELAAGELFF
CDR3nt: TGTGCCAGCAGTTTAGAACTAGCCGCCGGGGAGCTGTTTTTT

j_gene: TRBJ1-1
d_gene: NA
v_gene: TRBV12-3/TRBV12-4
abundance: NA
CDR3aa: CASSLQGSAEAFF
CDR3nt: TGTGCCAGCAGTTTGCAGGGCTCGGCTGAAGCTTTCTTT

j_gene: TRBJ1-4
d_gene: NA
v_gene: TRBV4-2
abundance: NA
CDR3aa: CASSQEGTHNEKLFF
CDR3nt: TGTGCCAGCAGCCAAGAAGGGACCCATAATGAAAAACTGTTTTTT

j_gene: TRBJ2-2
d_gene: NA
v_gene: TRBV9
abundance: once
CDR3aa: CASSVAGAVGELFF
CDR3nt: TGTGCCAGCAGCGTGGCCGGGGCGGTCGGGGAGCTGTTTTTT